These T cell receptor beta chains were read from a single sample in a study of CD8+CD57+ T cells in acquired aplastic anemia. MiXCR was run by TCRdb on the reads, yielding one entry per CDR3 protein. The sample holds some 150,000 distinct CDR3 sequences, 71% seen once. Sequenced sample: sorted CD4+, CD8+, or CD8+CD57+ T cells (not recorded which) from PBMCs. These receptors originate from a human donor with aplastic anemia. Each CDR3 is given with its conserved first and last residue. The order of the fields is V gene, D gene, J gene, clone size, CDR3 DNA, CDR3 protein. The D gene is left open where the match is weak. The size field is filled for only some rows; it gives once, few, many or a size class.

TRBV6-1	.	TRBJ2-1	.	TGTGCCAGCAGTGTCGGCGAGGGGGAATACAATGAGCAGTTCTTC	CASSVGEGEYNEQFF
TRBV7-2	.	TRBJ1-5	.	TGTGCCAGCAGCTCCGGGACGGCCAATCAGCCCCAGCATTTT	CASSSGTANQPQHF
TRBV2	.	TRBJ1-2	.	TGTGCCAGCAAGGCAGATCAGGGCTACACCTTC	CASKADQGYTF
TRBV24-1	.	TRBJ2-3	.	TGTGCCACCAGCCCCCGGGTTCCCCCGCCCGATACGCAGTATTTT	CATSPRVPPPDTQYF
TRBV20-1	TRBD2	TRBJ2-5	.	TGCAGTGCTAGACTAGCGGGAGTGGGAGAGACCCAGTACTTC	CSARLAGVGETQYF
TRBV7-8	.	TRBJ1-6	few	TGTGCCAGCAGCTTTGGGAATTCACCCCTCCACTTT	CASSFGNSPLHF
TRBV5-6	.	TRBJ2-7	.	TGTGCCAGCACCCATACAGACTCCTACGAGCAGTACTTC	CASTHTDSYEQYF
TRBV14	TRBD2	TRBJ2-7	.	TGTGCCAGCTCCCAACTAGCGGGGGGTGACGAGCAGTACTTC	CASSQLAGGDEQYF
TRBV5-1	.	TRBJ1-2	many	TGCGCCAGCAGATTCGGGGCGCCCCCCGAGTATGGCTACACCTTC	CASRFGAPPEYGYTF
TRBV19	.	TRBJ1-4	.	TGTGCCAGTAGTATAGATCAGAGGGCTGAAAAACTGTTTTTT	CASSIDQRAEKLFF
TRBV9	TRBD1	TRBJ1-2	.	TGTGCCAGCAGCTCCAAGCCGGGACAGGGGAACTATGGCTACACCTTC	CASSSKPGQGNYGYTF
TRBV2	.	TRBJ2-2	.	TGTGCCAGCAGCTTCGTATATTCCGCCGGGGAGCTGTTTTTT	CASSFVYSAGELFF
TRBV20-1	.	TRBJ2-1	.	TGCAGTGCTAGAGATCTTGCGGGGGCCGATCTCAATGAGCAGTTCTTC	CSARDLAGADLNEQFF
TRBV7-9	.	TRBJ2-7	.	TGTGCCAGCAGCTTCGGGGAGGGGGGACCCCTGGAGCAGTACTTC	CASSFGEGGPLEQYF
TRBV9	.	TRBJ1-2	.	TGTGCCAGCAGCGTAGCCGGAGGAACTGGCTACACCTTC	CASSVAGGTGYTF
TRBV20-1	.	TRBJ1-5	.	TGCAGTGCTAGCGTTGGTCGGCTCAATCAGCCCCAGCATTTT	CSASVGRLNQPQHF
TRBV6-5	TRBD1	TRBJ2-7	once	TGTGCCAGCAGTACCTGGGACAGCCGTTCCTACGAGCAGTACTTC	CASSTWDSRSYEQYF
TRBV9	TRBD1	TRBJ2-7	.	TGTGCCAGCAGCGTAGGAGACAGGGGACGCTACGAGCAGTACTTC	CASSVGDRGRYEQYF
TRBV12-3/TRBV12-4	TRBD1	TRBJ1-1	.	TGTGCCAGCAGTTTAGCGCTAAGGGACAGCTTGAACACTGAAGCTTTCTTT	CASSLALRDSLNTEAFF
TRBV20-1	TRBD2	TRBJ2-3	.	TGCAGTGCTAGAGAGGCTAGCGGGGGGCGGGCAGATACGCAGTATTTT	CSAREASGGRADTQYF
TRBV7-9	.	TRBJ2-7	once	TGTGCCAGCGGTAAGAATGGCGAGCAGTACTTC	CASGKNGEQYF
TRBV5-1	TRBD1	TRBJ2-7	.	TGCGCCAGCAGCTCGACAGGGGGGAGATACGAGCAGTACTTC	CASSSTGGRYEQYF
TRBV20-1	.	TRBJ1-5	.	TGCAGTGCTATCCCCCACGTGGGAAGCAATCAGCCCCAGCATTTT	CSAIPHVGSNQPQHF
TRBV20-1	.	TRBJ1-2	.	TGCAGTGCTAGAGACCCAGGGGTAGACGGCTACACCTTC	CSARDPGVDGYTF
TRBV29-1	TRBD1	TRBJ2-7	few	TGCAGCGTTGAGACAGGGATGGTAAACGAGCAGTACTTC	CSVETGMVNEQYF
TRBV9	TRBD1	TRBJ1-5	.	TGTGCCAGCAGCCCAAGGACAGGGAACAATCAGCCCCAGCATTTT	CASSPRTGNNQPQHF
TRBV7-2	.	TRBJ2-3	.	TGTGCCAGCAGCATAACTACGTTCGGGGATACGCAGTATTTT	CASSITTFGDTQYF
TRBV19	TRBD2	TRBJ2-1	.	TGTGCCAGTAGTATCCCCAGGACGCGGGGGGGCTCCTACAATGAGCAGTTCTTC	CASSIPRTRGGSYNEQFF
TRBV7-3	TRBD1	TRBJ2-1	.	TGTGCCAGCAGCTCCGGGACAGGGGGTGGGGATGAGCAGTTCTTC	CASSSGTGGGDEQFF
TRBV20-1	TRBD1	TRBJ1-6	.	TGCAGTGCTCCTGGACAGGGAAGTTCACCCCTCCACTTT	CSAPGQGSSPLHF
TRBV7-6	.	TRBJ1-4	.	TGTGCCAGCAGCCAAAACGTTGCAACTAATGAAAAACTGTTTTTT	CASSQNVATNEKLFF
TRBV20-1	TRBD1	TRBJ2-7	.	TGCAGTGCTAGACAGGGGGCGTCCTACGAGCAGTACTTC	CSARQGASYEQYF
TRBV19	.	TRBJ1-5	.	TGTGCCAGTAGTGTTAGCAGGGGAATGGGCAATCAGCCCCAGCATTTT	CASSVSRGMGNQPQHF
TRBV20-1	.	TRBJ1-1	.	TGCAGTGCTAGAGATACGGGGGACACTGAAGCTTTCTTT	CSARDTGDTEAFF
TRBV10-1	.	TRBJ1-2	few	TGCGCCAGCATCCTGGGAGACCTCTATGGCTACACCTTC	CASILGDLYGYTF
TRBV2	.	TRBJ1-5	few	TGTGCCAGCAACCCAGGGGAGAGGGGGCCCCAGCATTTT	CASNPGERGPQHF
TRBV7-2	TRBD1	TRBJ1-6	once	TGTGCCAGCAGCAAATCGGACAGGGGTTCACCCCTCCACTTT	CASSKSDRGSPLHF
TRBV12-3/TRBV12-4	TRBD2	TRBJ2-1	once	TGTGCCAGCAGTGGAGGGACTAGCGGCCTCAATGAGCAGTTCTTC	CASSGGTSGLNEQFF
TRBV7-7	.	TRBJ2-2	few	TGTGCTAGCAGCACCAACACCGGGGAGCTGTTTTTT	CASSTNTGELFF
TRBV20-1	.	TRBJ2-2	.	TGCAGTGCTAGAGTGGGGGGGCAGGCCACCGGGGAGCTGTTTTTT	CSARVGGQATGELFF
TRBV20-1	TRBD2	TRBJ2-1	.	TGCAGTGCGCCCTACCCCCCGGGGGGGGGCCATGAGCAGTTCTTC	CSAPYPPGGGHEQFF
TRBV12-3/TRBV12-4	.	TRBJ1-2	.	TGTGCCAGCACTTTAAAACAGGAGATCTATGGCTACACCTTC	CASTLKQEIYGYTF